This T cell receptor (beta chain) was sequenced during a study of blood T cells in healthy people across ages. Germline-derived CDR1 and CDR2 are SGHTA and FQGNSA. The CDR3 runs 18 residues. With regard to this clonotype: A much larger clone differs from this one at a single base, so this may be a read error.

The use of a sample-barcoded 5' primer and a J-beta primer mix characterized a second PCR of roughly 6 to 11 cycles. Paired-end reads containing CDR3 totaled no fewer than 3 million for each sample. TCRdb re-derived calls from the 5' RACE reads in MiXCR, one entry per CDR3 protein. The sample shows roughly 1.9 million distinct CDR3 sequences, about 39% of them seen only once. The sequenced material came from blood. The receptor comes from a human donor in good health. This sequence joins TRBV7-2 and TRBJ2-1; 10 bases line up with TRBD2. This CDR3 reads CASSLAGTSGTSYNGQFF. The CDR3 nucleotides read TGTGCCAGCAGCTTAGCTGGCACTAGCGGGACCTCCTACAATGGGCAGTTCTTC.